Here is one T cell receptor beta chain with its context. Its ends do not fully match the called genes, so a read error is possible. The time point is: technical triplicate 1. CDR1 DFQATT and CDR2 SNEGSKA come from the germline V gene (reference sequence). The CDR3 extends over 14 amino acids. TCRdb redid the calling of the 5' RACE reads with MiXCR, one entry per CDR3 protein. The table has fewer than 50,000 distinct CDR3 sequences, around 10% seen once. This entry comes from a study of neurological immune-mediated disorders. This rearrangement joins TRBV20-1 to TRBJ1-5; unclear D gene. This sequence was found in a man aged 60 to 75 with HTLV-1-associated myelopathy (HAM/TSP). Material: PBMCs. The CDR3, as DNA: TGCAGTGCCCGAGGAGGCCTTCGCAATGAGCCCCAGCATTTT. This sequence encodes CSARGGLRNEPQHF.